The rows below give T cell receptor beta chains drawn from one sample of a study of OX40 agonist ivuxolimab in advanced cancers. Profiled with immunoSEQ multiplex PCR; TCRdb holds only in-frame clones, not every one. The repertoire consists of around 150,000 clones, with 94% occurring once and the leading ten covering just over 0.3%. The sample in question was CD4+ or CD8+ T cells sorted from blood, obtained in a trial of the OX40 agonist ivuxolimab. Source of these receptors: an adult with an advanced solid tumor such as melanoma, head and neck, liver or kidney cancer. The CDR3 runs from the conserved cysteine through the conserved F or W. A D gene is named only where the DNA matches it firmly. Clone size, where shown, is once, few, many, or a class for clones that have expanded.

d_gene	len	v_gene	abundance	j_gene	CDR3aa	CDR3nt
TRBD1	11	TRBV29-1	.	TRBJ1-2	CSAFDRGGYTF	TGCAGCGCATTCGACAGGGGCGGCTACACCTTC
.	15	TRBV5-6	.	TRBJ1-2	CASSLVGSNVEGYTF	TGTGCCAGCAGCTTGGTAGGGTCCAACGTTGAGGGCTACACCTTC
TRBD2	15	TRBV11-3	.	TRBJ2-1	CASSFTAGGAWEQFF	TGTGCCAGCAGCTTCACCGCGGGGGGGGCGTGGGAGCAGTTCTTC
TRBD1	13	TRBV11-3	.	TRBJ2-3	CASSPRQGNTQYF	TGTGCCAGCAGCCCGCGACAGGGTAATACGCAGTATTTT
TRBD2	17	TRBV18	.	TRBJ2-1	CASSPPGAAGGYNEQFF	TGTGCCAGCTCACCGCCGGGGGCGGCGGGGGGATACAATGAGCAGTTCTTC
.	13	TRBV15	.	TRBJ2-1	CATARNSYNEQFF	TGTGCCACCGCCCGGAACTCCTACAATGAGCAGTTCTTC
TRBD1	17	TRBV28	.	TRBJ1-2	CASSPLTLGQGADGYTF	TGTGCCAGCAGCCCTCTTACCCTCGGACAGGGGGCAGATGGCTACACCTTC
.	13	TRBV30	.	TRBJ1-5	CAWSMALNQPQHF	TGTGCCTGGAGTATGGCTTTAAATCAGCCCCAGCATTTT
.	14	TRBV11-2	.	TRBJ2-2	CASSLSSLDWELFF	TGTGCCAGCAGCTTGTCGTCCCTGGACTGGGAGCTGTTTTTT
.	15	TRBV4-1	.	TRBJ1-1	CASSLTTGANTEAFF	TGCGCCAGCAGCCTTACCACGGGGGCGAACACTGAAGCTTTCTTT
TRBD2	17	TRBV7-3	.	TRBJ2-1	CASSHSGRQSSYNEQFF	TGTGCCAGCAGCCATAGCGGGAGGCAAAGCTCCTACAATGAGCAGTTCTTC
TRBD1	14	TRBV19	.	TRBJ1-4	CASGQSGGNEKLFF	TGTGCCAGTGGACAGTCAGGGGGTAATGAAAAACTGTTTTTT
.	16	TRBV29-1	once	TRBJ2-3	CSVEGSSATARDTQYF	TGCAGCGTTGAAGGATCTAGCGCTACCGCAAGAGATACGCAGTATTTT
.	12	TRBV6-5	.	TRBJ1-1	CASTSAGTEAFF	TGTGCCAGCACCTCCGCGGGGACTGAAGCTTTCTTT
.	13	TRBV2	.	TRBJ1-2	CASSASMNYGYTF	TGTGCCAGCAGTGCGTCCATGAACTATGGCTACACCTTC
TRBD2	15	TRBV28	.	TRBJ2-7	CASSYSGSRRYEQYF	TGTGCCAGCAGCTATAGCGGGAGCAGGAGATACGAGCAGTACTTC
.	17	TRBV18	.	TRBJ2-6	CATALGGPLSGANVLTF	TGTGCTACAGCTCTAGGGGGTCCCCTCTCTGGGGCCAACGTCCTGACTTTC
.	13	TRBV6-4	.	TRBJ1-2	CASSDSRLGGYTF	TGTGCCAGCAGTGACTCAAGATTAGGTGGCTACACCTTC
.	15	TRBV18	.	TRBJ1-2	CASSPAAGGTYGYTF	TGTGCCAGCTCACCCGCCGCGGGGGGCACCTATGGCTACACCTTC
.	13	TRBV29-1	.	TRBJ2-2	CSVGGGGTGELFF	TGCAGCGTTGGTGGAGGAGGAACCGGGGAGCTGTTTTTT
.	12	TRBV6-5	.	TRBJ2-3	CASQTGTDTQYF	TGTGCCAGCCAGACCGGTACAGATACGCAGTATTTT
TRBD1	15	TRBV12-5	.	TRBJ1-6	CASGRAGTGGSPLHF	TGTGCTAGTGGTCGGGCCGGGACAGGGGGTTCACCCCTCCACTTT
.	14	TRBV2	.	TRBJ2-2	CASTRVRDTGELFF	TGTGCCAGCACCAGGGTTAGGGACACCGGGGAGCTGTTTTTT
.	13	TRBV5-1	.	TRBJ1-2	CASSEPGAYGYTF	TGCGCCAGCAGCGAACCGGGTGCCTATGGCTACACCTTC
.	13	TRBV6-5	once	TRBJ1-1	CASSYSGHTEAFF	TGTGCCAGCAGTTACTCGGGGCACACTGAAGCTTTCTTT
.	16	TRBV5-1	.	TRBJ2-4	CASSLVTGLSKNIQYF	TGCGCCAGCAGCTTGGTTACCGGGCTTTCCAAAAACATTCAGTACTTC
.	13	TRBV18	.	TRBJ1-5	CASSREVTQPQHF	TGTGCCAGCTCCCGGGAGGTCACTCAGCCCCAGCATTTT
.	16	TRBV7-6	.	TRBJ1-1	CASSLAPGQLNTEAFF	TGTGCCAGCAGCTTAGCTCCTGGACAGCTGAACACTGAAGCTTTCTTT
TRBD2	14	TRBV27	.	TRBJ2-1	CASRTLAGYNEQFF	TGTGCCAGCAGGACGCTAGCGGGGTACAATGAGCAGTTCTTC
TRBD1	15	TRBV9	.	TRBJ1-6	CASSELQGNGSPLHF	TGTGCCAGCAGCGAACTACAGGGGAACGGTTCACCCCTCCACTTT
.	15	TRBV7-2	.	TRBJ2-1	CASSLARQSGKEQFF	TGTGCCAGCAGCTTAGCGAGGCAGTCCGGTAAGGAGCAGTTCTTC
TRBD1	16	TRBV7-6	.	TRBJ1-3	CASSQPGGSSRDTIYF	TGTGCCAGCAGCCAACCAGGGGGCTCTTCGCGAGACACCATATATTTT
.	14	TRBV7-8	.	TRBJ2-2	CASSLAVRTGELFF	TGTGCCAGCAGCTTAGCAGTCAGAACCGGGGAGCTGTTTTTT
TRBD1	15	TRBV9	.	TRBJ2-7	CASSAWTGSSYEQYF	TGTGCCAGCAGCGCCTGGACAGGGTCGTCCTACGAGCAGTACTTC